This is a list of T cell receptor beta chains from one sample in a study of radiotherapy plus CTLA-4 blockade in lung cancer. Only in-frame clones appear in the TCRdb table, and some are missing; sequencing was by immunoSEQ multiplex PCR. The sample shows approximately 77,000 clones, over 70% of them seen only once. The input for sequencing was peripheral blood, taken from a patient treated with radiotherapy plus ipilimumab. Receptors originate from a human donor with non-small cell lung cancer whose response to radiotherapy plus ipilimumab could not be evaluated. Some clones in this sample may be carry-over from other donors' samples. Both conserved end residues are part of each CDR3. Each record gives: CDR3 length, clone size, V gene, D gene, J gene, CDR3 protein, CDR3 DNA. The D gene is left open where the match is weak. Rows give clone size only sometimes, using once, few, many, or a class for an expanded clone.

CDR3 length: 18
clone size: NA
V gene: TRBV5-1
D gene: TRBD1
J gene: TRBJ2-6
CDR3 protein: CASSSRPTGQFGANVLTF
CDR3 DNA: TGCGCCAGCAGCTCTCGTCCGACAGGGCAGTTCGGGGCCAACGTCCTGACTTTC

CDR3 length: 16
clone size: NA
V gene: TRBV18
D gene: TRBD1
J gene: TRBJ2-5
CDR3 protein: CASSPPVGQGLETQYF
CDR3 DNA: TGTGCCAGCTCACCACCCGTTGGACAGGGGTTAGAGACCCAGTACTTC

CDR3 length: 16
clone size: NA
V gene: TRBV19
D gene: TRBD2
J gene: TRBJ2-1
CDR3 protein: CASSRSLADTYNEQFF
CDR3 DNA: TGTGCCAGTAGTCGATCTCTAGCGGACACCTACAATGAGCAGTTCTTC

CDR3 length: 13
clone size: NA
V gene: TRBV30
D gene: NA
J gene: TRBJ2-5
CDR3 protein: CAWERERGETQYF
CDR3 DNA: TGTGCCTGGGAGAGGGAACGCGGGGAGACCCAGTACTTC

CDR3 length: 14
clone size: NA
V gene: TRBV18
D gene: NA
J gene: TRBJ2-7
CDR3 protein: CASSTRTKSYEQYF
CDR3 DNA: TGTGCCAGCTCAACCCGGACAAAGTCCTACGAGCAGTACTTC

CDR3 length: 21
clone size: NA
V gene: TRBV4-1
D gene: TRBD2
J gene: TRBJ2-5
CDR3 protein: CASSQDIVGLAGGWVRETQYF
CDR3 DNA: TGCGCCAGCAGCCAAGATATAGTGGGACTAGCGGGGGGGTGGGTCCGGGAGACCCAGTACTTC

CDR3 length: 16
clone size: NA
V gene: TRBV7-9
D gene: NA
J gene: TRBJ2-6
CDR3 protein: CASSLRRGSGANVLTF
CDR3 DNA: TGTGCCAGCAGCTTACGACGGGGTTCAGGGGCCAACGTCCTGACTTTC

CDR3 length: 14
clone size: NA
V gene: TRBV6-6
D gene: NA
J gene: TRBJ1-1
CDR3 protein: CASSYLQGNAEAFF
CDR3 DNA: TGTGCCAGCAGTTACTTACAGGGTAACGCTGAAGCTTTCTTT

CDR3 length: 14
clone size: NA
V gene: TRBV10-2
D gene: NA
J gene: TRBJ2-3
CDR3 protein: CATTDRTSTDTQYF
CDR3 DNA: TGCGCCACTACGGACAGAACTAGCACAGATACGCAGTATTTT

CDR3 length: 16
clone size: NA
V gene: TRBV9
D gene: NA
J gene: TRBJ2-1
CDR3 protein: CASSVGRESSYNEQFF
CDR3 DNA: TGTGCCAGCAGCGTAGGACGGGAGAGCTCCTACAATGAGCAGTTCTTC

CDR3 length: 13
clone size: NA
V gene: TRBV6-1
D gene: NA
J gene: TRBJ2-7
CDR3 protein: CEKCGAGVHEQYF
CDR3 DNA: TGTGAAAAATGCGGAGCAGGGGTCCACGAGCAGTACTTC

CDR3 length: 14
clone size: NA
V gene: TRBV5-8
D gene: TRBD1
J gene: TRBJ1-5
CDR3 protein: CASREQGSYQPQHF
CDR3 DNA: TGTGCCAGCAGGGAACAGGGGTCCTATCAGCCCCAGCATTTT

CDR3 length: 13
clone size: NA
V gene: TRBV5-6
D gene: NA
J gene: TRBJ1-2
CDR3 protein: CASSRRTQEGYTF
CDR3 DNA: TGTGCCAGCAGCCGGAGAACACAGGAAGGCTACACCTTC

CDR3 length: 15
clone size: NA
V gene: TRBV6-5
D gene: NA
J gene: TRBJ2-7
CDR3 protein: CASSYSAGASYEQYF
CDR3 DNA: TGTGCCAGCAGTTACTCCGCGGGGGCATCCTACGAGCAGTACTTC

CDR3 length: 15
clone size: NA
V gene: TRBV6-5
D gene: NA
J gene: TRBJ1-1
CDR3 protein: CASSPIGVRSTEAFF
CDR3 DNA: TGTGCCAGCAGCCCCATCGGGGTCCGTTCCACTGAAGCTTTCTTT

CDR3 length: 13
clone size: once
V gene: TRBV11-3
D gene: NA
J gene: TRBJ2-7
CDR3 protein: CASSQSRGYEQYF
CDR3 DNA: TGTGCCAGCAGCCAATCACGGGGTTACGAGCAGTACTTC

CDR3 length: 15
clone size: NA
V gene: TRBV5-1
D gene: TRBD2
J gene: TRBJ2-7
CDR3 protein: CASRPGGGGIYEQYF
CDR3 DNA: TGCGCCAGCAGACCTGGGGGGGGAGGGATCTACGAGCAGTACTTC

CDR3 length: 13
clone size: few
V gene: TRBV7-2
D gene: NA
J gene: TRBJ2-7
CDR3 protein: CASSIIAGYEQYF
CDR3 DNA: TGTGCCAGCAGCATTATAGCCGGCTACGAGCAGTACTTC

CDR3 length: 16
clone size: NA
V gene: TRBV5-1
D gene: NA
J gene: TRBJ1-5
CDR3 protein: CASSLGGTGANQPQHF
CDR3 DNA: TGCGCCAGCAGCTTGGGGGGAACAGGAGCAAATCAGCCCCAGCATTTT

CDR3 length: 12
clone size: NA
V gene: TRBV6-1
D gene: NA
J gene: TRBJ2-7
CDR3 protein: CASTPPTYEQYF
CDR3 DNA: TGTGCCAGCACCCCGCCTACCTACGAGCAGTACTTC

CDR3 length: 15
clone size: NA
V gene: TRBV19
D gene: TRBD2
J gene: TRBJ2-3
CDR3 protein: CATRVAGGLGDTQYF
CDR3 DNA: TGTGCCACAAGGGTAGCGGGGGGCCTAGGGGATACGCAGTATTTT

CDR3 length: 16
clone size: NA
V gene: TRBV7-2
D gene: NA
J gene: TRBJ2-1
CDR3 protein: CASSLGSDLTYNEQFF
CDR3 DNA: TGTGCCAGCAGCTTAGGGAGTGACCTTACCTACAATGAGCAGTTCTTC

CDR3 length: 15
clone size: NA
V gene: TRBV30
D gene: TRBD1
J gene: TRBJ1-2
CDR3 protein: CAWSRTGGENYGYTF
CDR3 DNA: TGTGCCTGGAGTCGGACAGGGGGCGAAAACTATGGCTACACCTTC

CDR3 length: 14
clone size: NA
V gene: TRBV6-1
D gene: NA
J gene: TRBJ2-7
CDR3 protein: CASSEWGRSYEQYF
CDR3 DNA: TGTGCCAGCAGTGAATGGGGCCGATCCTACGAGCAGTACTTC

CDR3 length: 15
clone size: NA
V gene: TRBV6-5
D gene: NA
J gene: TRBJ2-7
CDR3 protein: CASSISWGRIYEQYF
CDR3 DNA: TGTGCCAGCAGTATATCGTGGGGCAGGATCTACGAGCAGTACTTC

CDR3 length: 15
clone size: NA
V gene: TRBV6-6
D gene: NA
J gene: TRBJ2-1
CDR3 protein: CASSSPTGDYNEQFF
CDR3 DNA: TGTGCCAGCAGTTCCCCAACGGGGGACTACAATGAGCAGTTCTTC

CDR3 length: 13
clone size: NA
V gene: TRBV18
D gene: TRBD1
J gene: TRBJ1-1
CDR3 protein: CASSDQGGTEAFF
CDR3 DNA: TGTGCCAGCTCGGATCAGGGGGGTACTGAAGCTTTCTTT

CDR3 length: 12
clone size: once
V gene: TRBV19
D gene: NA
J gene: TRBJ1-2
CDR3 protein: CASSSSGYGYTF
CDR3 DNA: TGTGCCAGTAGTTCATCGGGGTATGGCTACACCTTC

CDR3 length: 16
clone size: few
V gene: TRBV4-2
D gene: TRBD2
J gene: TRBJ2-1
CDR3 protein: CASSQESAGGANEQFF
CDR3 DNA: TGTGCCAGCAGCCAAGAATCGGCGGGGGGGGCTAATGAGCAGTTCTTC

CDR3 length: 13
clone size: few
V gene: TRBV10-3
D gene: TRBD1
J gene: TRBJ2-7
CDR3 protein: CAISESRGHEQYF
CDR3 DNA: TGTGCCATCAGTGAGTCCAGGGGGCACGAGCAGTACTTC

CDR3 length: 16
clone size: NA
V gene: TRBV7-2
D gene: TRBD2
J gene: TRBJ2-1
CDR3 protein: CASSSIAGGGANEQFF
CDR3 DNA: TGTGCCAGCAGCTCCATAGCGGGGGGCGGGGCCAATGAGCAGTTCTTC